These T cell receptor beta chains were read from a single sample in a study of cytomegalovirus exposure and HLA in healthy donors. Some clones are missing from TCRdb's copy, which holds only in-frame ones; the method was immunoSEQ multiplex PCR. The data show about 77,000 clones, with approximately 80% seen just once and around 3.5% held by the top ten. The specimen was PBMCs. The receptors stem from a man aged 35 to 55 in good health and CMV-seronegative. Both conserved end residues are trimmed from each CDR3. A D gene is named only where the DNA matches it firmly.

v_gene	d_gene	j_gene	len	CDR3aa
TRBV5-6	.	TRBJ2-5	13	ASSLATAYQETQY
TRBV2	.	TRBJ1-2	9	APKGDYGYT
TRBV7-6	TRBD1	TRBJ1-6	13	ASSSGTGDNSPLH
TRBV6-1	.	TRBJ1-6	12	ASIRPGQYSPLH
TRBV2	TRBD1	TRBJ2-3	12	ASSRTGEVDTQY
TRBV19	TRBD1	TRBJ1-1	11	ASSPGQGGQAF
TRBV7-9	TRBD2	TRBJ2-1	14	ASSQGRGGSYNEQF
TRBV7-6	TRBD2	TRBJ2-7	13	ASSALAGFFYEQY
TRBV7-2	.	TRBJ1-2	11	ASSPGKNYGYT
TRBV28	TRBD1	TRBJ1-4	13	ASSTGQGRSEKLF
TRBV30	TRBD1	TRBJ1-5	12	AWSVGGGGQPQH
TRBV7-9	TRBD1	TRBJ1-4	15	SSSLRTGITPNEKLF
TRBV29-1	TRBD2	TRBJ2-3	11	SVVRGSTDTQY